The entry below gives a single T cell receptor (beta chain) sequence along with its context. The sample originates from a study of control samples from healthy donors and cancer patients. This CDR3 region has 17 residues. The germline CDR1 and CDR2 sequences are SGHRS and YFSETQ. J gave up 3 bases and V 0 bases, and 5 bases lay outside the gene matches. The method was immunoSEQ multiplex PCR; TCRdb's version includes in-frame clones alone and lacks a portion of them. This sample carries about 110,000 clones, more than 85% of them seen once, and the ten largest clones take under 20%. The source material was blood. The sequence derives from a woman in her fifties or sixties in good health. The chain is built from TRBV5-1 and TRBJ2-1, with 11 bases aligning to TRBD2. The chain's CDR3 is CASSLETSGTFYNEQFF. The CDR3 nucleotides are TGCGCCAGCAGCTTGGAGACTAGCGGGACTTTCTACAATGAGCAGTTCTTC.